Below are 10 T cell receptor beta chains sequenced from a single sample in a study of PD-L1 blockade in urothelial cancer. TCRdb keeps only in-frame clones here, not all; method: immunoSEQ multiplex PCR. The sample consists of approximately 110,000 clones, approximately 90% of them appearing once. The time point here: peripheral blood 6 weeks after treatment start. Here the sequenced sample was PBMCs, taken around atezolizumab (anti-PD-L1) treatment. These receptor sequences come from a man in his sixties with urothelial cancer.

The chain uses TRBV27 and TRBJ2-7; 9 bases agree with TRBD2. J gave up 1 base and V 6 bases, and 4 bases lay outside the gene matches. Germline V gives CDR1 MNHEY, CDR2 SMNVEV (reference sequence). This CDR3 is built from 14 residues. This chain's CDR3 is CASRGLAGSYEQYF. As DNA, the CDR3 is TGTGCCAGCAGAGGGCTAGCGGGGTCCTACGAGCAGTACTTC.

CDR3 DNA: TGTGCCAGCAGCTTGGCGCCTGTAGCTGGTGAGCAGTTCTTC. Its translation: CASSLAPVAGEQFF. V usage is TRBV5-5 and J usage is TRBJ2-1; D is undetermined. Trimming shortened V by 0 bases and J by 9 bases, and 13 bases separated the two germline ends. CDR1 is SGHKS, CDR2 YYEKEE, per germline (reference sequence). CDR3 size: 14 residues.

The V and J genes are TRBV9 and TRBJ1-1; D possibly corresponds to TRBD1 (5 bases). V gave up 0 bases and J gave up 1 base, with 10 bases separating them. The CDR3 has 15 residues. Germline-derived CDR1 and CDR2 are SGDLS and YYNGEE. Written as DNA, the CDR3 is TGTGCCAGCAGCGTAGGCTGGGGGGAGAACACTGAAGCTTTCTTT. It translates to CASSVGWGENTEAFF.

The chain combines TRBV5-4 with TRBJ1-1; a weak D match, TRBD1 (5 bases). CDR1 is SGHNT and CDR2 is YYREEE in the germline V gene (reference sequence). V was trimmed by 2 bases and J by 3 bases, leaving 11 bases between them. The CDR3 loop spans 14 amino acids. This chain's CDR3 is CASSFSRVYTEAFF. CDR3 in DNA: TGTGCCAGCAGCTTCTCCAGGGTTTACACTGAAGCTTTCTTT.

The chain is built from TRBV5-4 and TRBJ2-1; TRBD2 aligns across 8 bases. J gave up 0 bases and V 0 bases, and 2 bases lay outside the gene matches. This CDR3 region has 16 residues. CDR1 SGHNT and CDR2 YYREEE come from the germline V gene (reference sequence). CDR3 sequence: CASSLVGGASYNEQFF. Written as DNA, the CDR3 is TGTGCCAGCAGCTTGGTCGGGGGGGCCTCCTACAATGAGCAGTTCTTC.

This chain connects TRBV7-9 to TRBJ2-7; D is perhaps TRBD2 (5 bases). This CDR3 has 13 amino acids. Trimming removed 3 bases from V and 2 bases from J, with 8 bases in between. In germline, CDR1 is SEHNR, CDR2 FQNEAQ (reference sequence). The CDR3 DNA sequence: TGTGCCAGCAGCTTGGGGAGTCCCTACGAGCAGTACTTC. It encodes CASSLGSPYEQYF. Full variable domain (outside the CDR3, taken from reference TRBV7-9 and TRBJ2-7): DTGVSQNPRHKITKRGQNVTFRCDPISEHNRLYWYRQTLGQGPEFLTYFQNEAQLEKSRLLSDRFSAERPKGSFSTLEIQRTEQGDSAMYLCASSLGSPYEQYFGPGTRLTVT.

CDR3 protein: CASSIQGSQPQHF. The CDR3 nucleotides read TGTGCCAGTAGTATTCAGGGGAGTCAGCCCCAGCATTTT. The rearrangement uses TRBV19 and TRBJ1-5, with a weak D call TRBD1 (6 bases). The CDR3 spans 13 residues. Germline-derived CDR1 and CDR2 are LNHDA and SQIVND (reference sequence). V gave up 3 bases and J gave up 6 bases, with 9 bases separating them. Full variable domain (outside the CDR3, taken from reference TRBV19 and TRBJ1-5): DGGITQSPKYLFRKEGQNVTLSCEQNLNHDAMYWYRQDPGQGLRLIYYSQIVNDFQKGDIAEGYSVSREKKESFPLTVTSAQKNPTAFYLCASSIQGSQPQHFGDGTRLSIL.

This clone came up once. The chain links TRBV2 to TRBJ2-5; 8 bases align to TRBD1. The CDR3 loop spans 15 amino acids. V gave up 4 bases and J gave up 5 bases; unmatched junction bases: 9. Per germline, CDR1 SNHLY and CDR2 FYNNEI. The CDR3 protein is CASSGRGQVGETQYF. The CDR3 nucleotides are TGTGCCAGCAGTGGCCGGGGACAGGTCGGGGAGACCCAGTACTTC.

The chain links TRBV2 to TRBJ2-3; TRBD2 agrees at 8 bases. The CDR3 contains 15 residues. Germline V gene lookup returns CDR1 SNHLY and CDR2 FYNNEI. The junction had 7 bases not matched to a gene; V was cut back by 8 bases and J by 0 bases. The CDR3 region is CASRAGGSSTDTQYF. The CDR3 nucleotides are TGTGCCAGCCGGGCGGGGGGATCTAGCACAGATACGCAGTATTTT.

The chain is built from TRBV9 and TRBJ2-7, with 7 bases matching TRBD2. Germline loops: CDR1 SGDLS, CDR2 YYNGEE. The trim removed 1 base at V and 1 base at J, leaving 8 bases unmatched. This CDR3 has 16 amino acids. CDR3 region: CASSVSAGENSYEQYF. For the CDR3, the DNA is TGTGCCAGCAGCGTAAGCGCGGGGGAGAATTCCTACGAGCAGTACTTC. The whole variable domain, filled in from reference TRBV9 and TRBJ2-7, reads DSGVTQTPKHLITATGQRVTLRCSPRSGDLSVYWYQQSLDQGLQFLIQYYNGEERAKGNILERFSAQQFPDLHSELNLSSLELGDSALYFCASSVSAGENSYEQYFGPGTRLTVT.